The clone carrying this T cell receptor (beta chain) was detected ten times or more. Its antigen is as yet unknown. The data were obtained in a study of response to subunit inactivated influenza vaccine. General observations from the study: It was the authors' suggestion that each seasonal influenza vaccination recruits few new T cells.

CDR3 size: 14 residues. V was trimmed by 6 bases and J by 0 bases, leaving 13 bases between them. The germline V gene has CDR1 DFQATT and CDR2 SNEGSKA (reference sequence). MiXCR, run by TCRdb on the RT-PCR reads, gives a single entry per CDR3 protein. The profile shows under 200,000 distinct CDR3 sequences, approximately 11% of them singletons. Sequenced material: non-naive T cells sorted from PBMCs, taken 40 to 50 days after vaccination. The sequence derives from a man aged 45-60 years who received an inactivated influenza vaccine. The V gene is TRBV20-1, the J gene TRBJ2-3, with D tentatively TRBD1 (6 bases). The CDR3 protein is CSAVRTASTDTQYF. The DNA for the CDR3 is TGCAGTGCCGTACGGACAGCTAGCACAGATACGCAGTATTTT.